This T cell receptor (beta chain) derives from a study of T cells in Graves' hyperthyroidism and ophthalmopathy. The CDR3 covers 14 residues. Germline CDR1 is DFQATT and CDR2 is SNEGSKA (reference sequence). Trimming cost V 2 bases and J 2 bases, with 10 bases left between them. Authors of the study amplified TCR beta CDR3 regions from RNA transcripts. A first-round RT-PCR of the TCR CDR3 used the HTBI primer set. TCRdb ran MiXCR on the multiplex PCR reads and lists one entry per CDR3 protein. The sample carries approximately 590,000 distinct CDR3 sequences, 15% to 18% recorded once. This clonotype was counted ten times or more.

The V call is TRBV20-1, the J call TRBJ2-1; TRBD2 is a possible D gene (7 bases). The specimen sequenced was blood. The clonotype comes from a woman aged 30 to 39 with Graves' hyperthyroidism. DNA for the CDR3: TGCAGTGCTAGATCCGGGGGGCCCTACAATGAGCAGTTCTTC. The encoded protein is CSARSGGPYNEQFF.